A selection of T cell receptor beta chains follows, all from one sample in a study of T cell responses to AZD1222 COVID-19 vaccine. Assay used: immunoSEQ multiplex PCR; TCRdb lists only in-frame clones, some missing. In the table there are approximately 110,000 clones, around 84% of which are singletons. This material consisted of peripheral blood, taken on day 0 of AZD1222 vaccination. Every receptor here comes from an adult in good health. Each CDR3 is given without its conserved first and last residue. Clone size is given for some rows only: seen once, a few or many times, or a class if the clone is expanded.

j_call v_call clone_size cdr3_aa
TRBJ2-1 TRBV5-5 - ASTAALAGGRSYNEQF
TRBJ1-1 TRBV11-3 - ASSPGQGLGAF
TRBJ2-7 TRBV7-3 - ASSHTAGDYEQY
TRBJ1-1 TRBV18 - ASSTSDRGWTEAF
TRBJ1-2 TRBV7-2 - ASSIDGGSYGYT
TRBJ2-7 TRBV16 - ASSLDRGSYEQY
TRBJ1-3 TRBV28 once ASTPLGGGNTIY
TRBJ1-5 TRBV28 - ASSPVWGINQPQH
TRBJ2-1 TRBV19 - ASSAHRGDKVSYNEQF
TRBJ2-1 TRBV27 - ASSLLAGDYNEQF
TRBJ1-3 TRBV10-3 - AISETTGSGNTIY
TRBJ2-5 TRBV5-1 - ASSLELAGLQETQY
TRBJ1-5 TRBV6-6 - ASSLGGQPQH
TRBJ2-5 TRBV7-7 few ASSLGGTSPQETQY
TRBJ2-7 TRBV7-6 - ASSLGTQLAGGYEQY
TRBJ2-7 TRBV6-5 - ASRDTPYEQY
TRBJ2-7 TRBV5-1 - ASSPSGISYEQY
TRBJ2-7 TRBV28 - ASSLESPRYEQY
TRBJ2-2 TRBV5-4 - ASSSTWNRDGGELF
TRBJ1-5 TRBV15 - ATSGNSGGKDQPQH
TRBJ1-5 TRBV28 - ASSGGEQPQH
TRBJ1-1 TRBV7-2 - ASSSYGGGTEAF
TRBJ2-2 TRBV30 - AWSEGVNTGELF
TRBJ1-2 TRBV28 - ASSSGGGAAYGYT
TRBJ2-7 TRBV18 - ASSPPGSYEQY
TRBJ1-2 TRBV6-5 - ASSYFTGDGYT
TRBJ2-3 TRBV5-1 once ASSLAPGRGTDTQY
TRBJ2-4 TRBV19 - ASSRGPAKNIQY
TRBJ2-7 TRBV7-9 - ASSGQSAGEGYEQY
TRBJ2-7 TRBV12-3/TRBV12-4 - ASSLGYEQY
TRBJ2-5 TRBV6-5 - ASSYSTGGWTQY